Below are 28 T cell receptor beta chains sequenced from a single sample in a study of blood T cell repertoires in COVID-19. The assay was immunoSEQ multiplex PCR, and TCRdb's table has in-frame clones only and misses some. The repertoire holds roughly 67,000 clones, with around 85% as singletons. Sequencing used peripheral blood. Receptor source: a man aged 45-60 years with acute or convalescent COVID-19.

The V call is TRBV3-1 (or the pseudogene TRBV3-2), the J call TRBJ1-6; weak D call: TRBD1 (6 bases). V was trimmed by 4 bases and J by 6 bases, leaving 13 bases between them. Looked up from germline, CDR1 is LGHDT and CDR2 is YNNKEL (reference sequence). The length of the CDR3 is 15 residues. CDR3 sequence (DNA): TGTGCCAGCAGCCCCCGTGGACAGCGTAATTCACCCCTCCACTTT. Residues: CASSPRGQRNSPLHF.

The chain links TRBV7-2 to TRBJ2-1; D is perhaps TRBD1 (6 bases). CDR1 is SGHTA, CDR2 FQGNSA, per germline. There are 14 residues in the CDR3. V was clipped by 2 bases and J by 5 bases, with 10 bases between them. This CDR3 reads CASSLYRDHNEQFF. The CDR3 DNA is TGTGCCAGCAGCTTATACAGGGATCACAATGAGCAGTTCTTC.

The chain combines TRBV5-1 with TRBJ1-6; 10 bases are shared with TRBD1. With 4 bases clipped from V and 7 bases from J, the junction kept 11 bases outside the gene matches. The CDR3 runs 17 residues. The germline gives CDR1 SGHRS, CDR2 YFSETQ. CDR3 sequence reads: CASSVTGQGEMNSPLHF. CDR3 in DNA: TGCGCCAGCAGCGTCACAGGACAGGGGGAGATGAATTCACCCCTCCACTTT. The variable domain in full, completed from reference TRBV5-1 and TRBJ1-6, reads KAGVTQTPRYLIKTRGQQVTLSCSPISGHRSVSWYQQTPGQGLQFLFEYFSETQRNKGNFPGRFSGRQFSNSRSEMNVSTLELGDSALYLCASSVTGQGEMNSPLHFGNGTRLTVT.

This chain links TRBV10-3 with TRBJ2-5, with TRBD2 identical over 8 bases. The germline gives CDR1 ENHRY, CDR2 SYGVKD. This CDR3 is built from 14 residues. V was pared by 5 bases and J by 2 bases, with 4 bases of the junction left unmatched. CDR3 DNA sequence: TGTGCCATCAGTCGCGGGGGGAAGCAAGAGACCCAGTACTTC. This gives the protein CAISRGGKQETQYF.

This chain joins TRBV6-6 and TRBJ2-1; no clear D. CDR3 length: 16 residues. V dropped 7 bases and J dropped 3 bases, with 19 bases sitting between them. CDR1 and CDR2 from the germline V gene are MNHNY and SVGAGI (reference sequence). CDR3 in DNA: TGTGCCAGCATCATCTCTGCGGAGATAAACTACAATGAGCAGTTCTTC. Residues: CASIISAEINYNEQFF.

V gene TRBV12-3 or TRBV12-4 combines with J gene TRBJ1-2, with unresolved D. The CDR3 runs 13 residues. V was shortened by 7 bases and J by 5 bases, with 14 bases between the two germline ends. CDR3 nucleotides: TGTGCCAGCACCCGCGCAGGACTTTATGGCTACACCTTC. This sequence encodes CASTRAGLYGYTF.

The chain employs TRBV4-1 and TRBJ1-4; D is possibly TRBD1 (5 bases). CDR1 MGHRA and CDR2 YSYEKL come from the germline V gene. The CDR3 has 16 residues. V was cut by 1 base and J by 0 bases, with 9 bases left in between. CDR3 residues: CASSQGPTATNEKLFF. The CDR3 nucleotides are TGCGCCAGCAGCCAAGGTCCGACAGCAACTAATGAAAAACTGTTTTTT.

This chain uses TRBV29-1 with TRBJ2-2; 7 bases match TRBD1. The J segment lost 3 bases and the V segment lost 6 bases, leaving 7 bases of the junction unmatched. The CDR3 is 14 residues long. CDR1 is SQVTM and CDR2 is ANQGSEA in the germline V gene. The CDR3 sequence is CSVLGQWDTGELFF. In DNA, the CDR3 is TGCAGCGTGCTGGGACAGTGGGACACCGGGGAGCTGTTTTTT.

CDR3 amino acids: CATKSHTGELFF. As DNA, the CDR3 is TGTGCCACCAAGAGTCACACCGGGGAGCTGTTTTTT. The gene calls are TRBV24-1 and TRBJ2-2; D unresolved. CDR3 length: 12 residues. The V end lost 8 bases, the J end lost 3 bases, and 6 bases lay between the germline ends. CDR1 is KGHDR and CDR2 is SFDVKD in the germline V gene.

This chain links TRBV5-1 with TRBJ2-6; maybe TRBD2 (6 bases). The ends were cut back, 4 bases at V and 0 bases at J, with 17 bases in the middle. Germline CDR1 reads SGHRS; CDR2 reads YFSETQ. The CDR3 covers 18 residues. The chain's CDR3 is CASSATGRGSSGANVLTF. The CDR3 DNA reads TGCGCCAGCAGCGCCACGGGACGGGGGAGCTCTGGGGCCAACGTCCTGACTTTC.

The chain has TRBV7-6 and TRBJ2-5, with 7 bases that match TRBD1. V lost 5 bases and J lost 2; bases outside the gene matches: 17. The germline gives CDR1 SGHVS, CDR2 FNYEAQ. The CDR3 is 18 residues long. This chain's CDR3 is CASSPLYTGTEFQETQYF. The CDR3 DNA follows: TGTGCCAGCAGCCCATTGTATACCGGGACAGAATTTCAAGAGACCCAGTACTTC.

The J gene is TRBJ1-3, the V gene TRBV7-9; D might be TRBD1 (5 bases). Looked up from germline, CDR1 is SEHNR and CDR2 is FQNEAQ (reference sequence). The CDR3 runs 16 residues. V was cut by 10 bases and J by 1 base, with 20 bases left in between. The CDR3 sequence: CATVKGPVASGNTIYF. The CDR3 nucleotides are TGTGCCACCGTTAAGGGGCCAGTCGCTTCTGGAAACACCATATATTTT. The variable domain in full, completed from reference TRBV7-9 and TRBJ1-3, reads DTGVSQNPRHKITKRGQNVTFRCDPISEHNRLYWYRQTLGQGPEFLTYFQNEAQLEKSRLLSDRFSAERPKGSFSTLEIQRTEQGDSAMYLCATVKGPVASGNTIYFGEGSWLTVV.

DNA for the CDR3: TGCAGCGTTGGGGGGGGCGCGGGCACAGATACGCAGTATTTT. Its translation is CSVGGGAGTDTQYF. The chain is built from TRBV29-1 and TRBJ2-3; D perhaps matches TRBD2 (7 bases). The CDR3 runs to 14 residues. Germline lookup yields CDR1 SQVTM and CDR2 ANQGSEA. V lost 4 bases, J lost 1 base, and 12 bases lay in between.

The rearrangement uses TRBV5-1 and TRBJ2-3, with D uncertain. This CDR3 is 14 amino acids long. Between the trimmed V and J ends, which lost 0 bases and 2 bases, there was a span of 7 bases. Per the germline V gene, CDR1 is SGHRS and CDR2 is YFSETQ. CDR3 sequence reads: CASSLASNTDTQYF. For the CDR3, the DNA is TGCGCCAGCAGCTTGGCTTCTAACACAGATACGCAGTATTTT.

In regard to this clone: Germline is not matched at one junction end, which may reflect a read error. The V and J genes are TRBV2 and TRBJ2-4; perhaps TRBD2 as D (6 bases). Germline-derived CDR1 and CDR2 are SNHLY and FYNNEI. CDR3 length: 12 residues. The DNA of the CDR3 is TGTGCCAGCAATGGTCCGGGACTTCCCGGGGACTTC. Protein sequence: CASNGPGLPGDF.

This rearrangement joins TRBV4-1 to TRBJ1-4; the D is unclear. Germline assignment: CDR1 MGHRA and CDR2 YSYEKL. The V end lost 7 bases, the J end lost 4 bases, and 7 bases lay between the germline ends. The CDR3 runs 12 residues. CDR3 protein: CASIADNEKLFF. CDR3 coding DNA: TGCGCCAGCATAGCGGATAATGAAAAACTGTTTTTT.

The chain carries TRBV6-1 and TRBJ2-2; D is unclear. This CDR3 has 14 residues. From germline, CDR1 is MNHNS and CDR2 SASEGT. Trimming left V 3 bases short and J 1 base short, with 6 bases between. The DNA of the CDR3 is TGTGCCAGCAGTGAGAGGTGGAACACCGGGGAGCTGTTTTTT. Translation: CASSERWNTGELFF.

The chain combines TRBV29-1 with TRBJ2-4; a weak D match, TRBD1 (6 bases). Germline V lookup: CDR1 SQVTM, CDR2 ANQGSEA. The ends were cut back, 2 bases at V and 1 base at J, with 6 bases in the middle. The CDR3 sequence is 13 residues long. The CDR3 sequence: CSVEQGAKNIQYF. The DNA of the CDR3 is TGCAGCGTTGAACAGGGGGCCAAAAACATTCAGTACTTC.

The chain combines TRBV5-1 with TRBJ2-2, with TRBD2 matching over 9 bases. Germline assignment: CDR1 SGHRS and CDR2 YFSETQ. The CDR3 has 17 residues. Unmatched junction bases numbered 11, after V lost 4 bases and J lost 4 bases. Here the CDR3 DNA reads TGCGCCAGCAGCATCCCCTTAGAGCGGGGGGCCACCGGGGAGCTGTTTTTT. This encodes CASSIPLERGATGELFF.

The chain uses TRBV13 and TRBJ1-6; D uncertain. This CDR3 has 15 amino acids. Trimming pared 0 bases from V and 7 bases from J, leaving 10 bases between. The V gene's germline CDR1 is PRHDT and CDR2 FYEKMQ (reference sequence). This chain's CDR3 is CASSLGPQNNSPLHF. For the CDR3, the DNA is TGTGCCAGCAGCTTAGGGCCACAGAACAATTCACCCCTCCACTTT.

The chain carries TRBV5-1 and TRBJ2-5; 9 bases line up with TRBD1. V lost 0 bases, J lost 4 bases, and 4 bases stayed unmatched. The CDR3 spans 15 residues. CDR1 and CDR2 from the germline V gene are SGHRS and YFSETQ. The CDR3 coding sequence is TGCGCCAGCAGCTTGGACAGGGGGCGCAGAGAGACCCAGTACTTC. It encodes CASSLDRGRRETQYF.

The gene calls are TRBV6-5 and TRBJ1-1; TRBD1 matches at 7 bases. Trimming cost V 3 bases and J 1 base; bases outside gene matches: 5. The germline gives CDR1 MNHEY, CDR2 SVGAGI. CDR3 length: 15 residues. DNA of the CDR3: TGTGCCAGCAGTTATCGCGGGACAGCGAACACTGAAGCTTTCTTT. Translating it yields CASSYRGTANTEAFF.

The CDR3 sequence is CASSLGTSGVLSQETQYF. DNA for the CDR3: TGTGCCAGCAGCTTGGGGACTAGCGGGGTTTTGTCACAAGAGACCCAGTACTTC. This chain joins TRBV11-3 and TRBJ2-5; 13 bases align to TRBD2. Trimming cost V 3 bases and J 2 bases; bases outside gene matches: 9. CDR3 size: 18 residues. The germline gives CDR1 SGHNT, CDR2 YENEEA.

The chain employs TRBV30 and TRBJ1-2, with TRBD1 as a possible D gene (5 bases). This CDR3 comprises 14 residues. CDR1 and CDR2 from the germline V gene are GTSNPN and SVGIG (reference sequence). V lost 0 bases, J lost 3 bases, and 11 bases lay in between. CDR3 DNA: TGTGCCTGGAGTGTACGGAGGGGAGACTATGGCTACACCTTC. Translated, it gives CAWSVRRGDYGYTF.

In DNA, the CDR3 is TGTGCCAGCACGGAGCGACTTCCTTACAATCAGCCCCAGCATTTT. Translated, it gives CASTERLPYNQPQHF. The rearrangement uses TRBV2 and TRBJ1-5; D uncertain. The CDR3 has 15 residues. With 7 bases removed from V and 3 bases from J, the gap between germline ends came to 16 bases. Germline lookup yields CDR1 SNHLY and CDR2 FYNNEI.

The rearrangement joins TRBV24-1 to TRBJ2-2; 8 bases map to TRBD1. CDR1 and CDR2 (germline): KGHDR, SFDVKD. Trimming removed 10 bases from V and 1 base from J; junction bases left unmatched: 4. CDR3 length: 14 residues. The CDR3 DNA sequence: TGTGCCACTACCGGGACAGGGAACACCGGGGAGCTGTTTTTT. Residues: CATTGTGNTGELFF.

The V call is TRBV6-6, the J call TRBJ2-7, with D perhaps matching TRBD2 (6 bases). Germline CDR1 MNHNY, CDR2 SVGAGI (reference sequence). This CDR3 is 12 amino acids long. The V and J ends lost 4 bases and 6 bases respectively, with 10 bases between them. The CDR3 sequence: CASSWGVGEQYV. For the CDR3, the DNA is TGTGCCAGCAGTTGGGGGGTGGGCGAGCAGTACGTC.

The rearrangement uses TRBV30 and TRBJ2-5, with TRBD1 matching 9 bases. Germline lookup yields CDR1 GTSNPN and CDR2 SVGIG (reference sequence). This CDR3 region has 15 residues. J was trimmed by 2 bases and V by 2 bases; bases with no gene match: 6. The CDR3 coding sequence is TGTGCCTGGAGTTGGACAGGGGCTCCACAAGAGACCCAGTACTTC. The encoded protein is CAWSWTGAPQETQYF.